The rows below give T cell receptor beta chains drawn from one sample of a study of cytomegalovirus exposure and HLA in healthy donors. Sequencing used immunoSEQ multiplex PCR; TCRdb keeps in-frame clones, though not all of them. The repertoire holds 35,000 to 45,000 clones, with 45% to 65% as singletons. Sequencing used PBMCs. Receptor source: a human donor in good health. The CDR3 runs from the conserved cysteine through the conserved F or W. Fields, in order: V gene, J gene, D gene, clone size, CDR3 protein, CDR3 DNA. D genes are given only for firm matches. Rows give clone size only sometimes, using once, few, many, or a class for an expanded clone.

TRBV7-2	TRBJ2-1	-	-	CASKEGSNEQFF	TGTGCCAGCAAGGAGGGGTCCAATGAGCAGTTCTTC
TRBV19	TRBJ1-1	TRBD1	-	CASNPGQGENTEAFF	TGTGCCAGTAATCCCGGACAGGGCGAGAACACTGAAGCTTTCTTT
TRBV20-1	TRBJ1-2	-	few	CSASGGYTF	TGCAGTGCTAGCGGCGGTTACACCTTC
TRBV7-2	TRBJ2-5	-	few	CASSRQTLVETQYF	TGTGCCAGCAGCAGACAGACCTTGGTAGAGACCCAGTACTTC
TRBV19	TRBJ2-1	TRBD2	-	CASSRGLAGDNEQFF	TGTGCCAGTAGTAGGGGACTAGCGGGGGACAATGAGCAGTTCTTC
TRBV29-1	TRBJ2-3	TRBD1	-	CSVDPGQGPDTQYF	TGCAGCGTTGACCCGGGACAGGGGCCAGATACGCAGTATTTT
TRBV30	TRBJ1-2	-	-	CAWSVTRQGYYGYTF	TGTGCCTGGAGTGTAACCCGGCAGGGGTACTATGGCTACACCTTC
TRBV19	TRBJ1-2	-	-	CASSIEGSRRDFGYTF	TGTGCCAGTAGTATAGAAGGCTCGCGCAGGGACTTTGGCTACACCTTC
TRBV27	TRBJ2-1	-	-	CASSVLGSKTYNEQFF	TGTGCCAGCAGTGTCCTCGGGAGTAAGACCTACAATGAGCAGTTCTTC
TRBV18	TRBJ1-4	TRBD1	-	CASWRGQGHEKLFF	TGTGCCAGCTGGCGGGGACAGGGCCACGAAAAACTGTTTTTT
TRBV5-4	TRBJ2-2	-	few	CASSLLQGAGELFF	TGTGCCAGCAGCTTGTTACAGGGAGCCGGGGAGCTGTTTTTT
TRBV11-2	TRBJ2-1	TRBD2	-	CASSLVAGGRREQFF	TGTGCCAGCAGCTTAGTGGCGGGGGGGCGGCGTGAGCAGTTCTTC
TRBV5-1	TRBJ1-5	TRBD1	-	CASSSGTDFNQPQHF	TGCGCCAGCAGTTCCGGGACAGACTTCAATCAGCCCCAGCATTTT
TRBV5-6	TRBJ1-2	-	few	CASSYRDINYGYTF	TGTGCCAGCAGCTACCGGGACATAAACTATGGCTACACCTTC
TRBV5-6	TRBJ1-6	TRBD1	-	CTSSLGQGGNNSPLHF	TGTACCAGCAGCTTGGGACAGGGGGGGAATAATTCACCCCTCCACTTT
TRBV4-3	TRBJ1-3	TRBD1	few	CASSRLGGAGGNTIYF	TGCGCCAGCAGCCGATTAGGGGGCGCTGGGGGAAACACCATATATTTT
TRBV21-1	TRBJ1-4	-	once	CASSSQATNEKLFF	TGTGCCAGCAGCTCGCAGGCAACTAATGAAAAACTGTTTTTT
TRBV4-2	TRBJ2-7	-	few	CASSQDGSWGEEQYF	TGTGCCAGCAGCCAAGATGGGAGTTGGGGTGAAGAGCAGTACTTC
TRBV4-3	TRBJ2-1	TRBD2	few	CASSPRSGDEQFF	TGCGCCAGCAGCCCCCGGAGCGGGGATGAGCAGTTCTTC
TRBV29-1	TRBJ2-7	-	-	CSALGGTDFHEQYF	TGCAGCGCCCTTGGGGGGACGGATTTTCACGAGCAGTACTTC
TRBV7-2	TRBJ1-1	-	few	CASILPLRNTEAFF	TGTGCCAGCATCCTACCATTGAGGAACACTGAAGCTTTCTTT
TRBV6-5	TRBJ1-2	TRBD1	-	CASSTHRGAYGYTF	TGTGCCAGCAGTACCCACAGGGGAGCCTATGGCTACACCTTC
TRBV5-4	TRBJ1-2	-	-	CASSSTGTEEDYTF	TGTGCCAGCAGCTCGACAGGTACGGAGGAAGACTACACCTTC
TRBV4-3	TRBJ1-4	-	few	CASSLALGASNEKLFF	TGCGCCAGCAGCTTAGCCCTTGGGGCCTCTAATGAAAAACTGTTTTTT
TRBV18	TRBJ1-1	-	few	CATLEGVNTEAFF	TGTGCCACCCTGGAAGGGGTGAACACTGAAGCTTTCTTT
TRBV4-3	TRBJ1-1	-	-	CASSQVVIPGVNTEAFF	TGCGCCAGCAGCCAAGTGGTCATCCCCGGGGTGAACACTGAAGCTTTCTTT
TRBV6-5	TRBJ1-2	TRBD1	-	CASSPPGGVYYGYTF	TGTGCCAGCAGTCCTCCAGGGGGCGTTTACTATGGCTACACCTTC
TRBV4-1	TRBJ2-1	-	-	CASSQGRGRRSYNEQFF	TGCGCCAGCAGCCAAGGTCGAGGGAGAAGATCCTACAATGAGCAGTTCTTC
TRBV6-5	TRBJ1-2	-	once	CASSYPGNYGYTF	TGTGCCAGCAGTTACCCGGGAAACTATGGCTACACCTTC
TRBV5-5	TRBJ2-2	TRBD1	-	CASSFRQGNTGELFF	TGTGCCAGCAGCTTCAGACAGGGTAACACCGGGGAGCTGTTTTTT
TRBV28	TRBJ2-7	TRBD1	-	CASTLDRGQKKQYF	TGTGCCAGCACCTTGGACAGGGGGCAGAAGAAGCAGTACTTC
TRBV5-1	TRBJ2-7	TRBD2	once	CASSLRLAGGYEQYF	TGCGCCAGCAGCTTGAGACTAGCGGGGGGGTACGAGCAGTACTTC
TRBV6-5	TRBJ1-1	-	-	CASSRGTEAFF	TGTGCCAGCTCAAGAGGGACTGAAGCTTTCTTT
TRBV23-1	TRBJ1-4	TRBD1	-	CASSRLRDSNEKLFF	TGCGCCAGCAGTCGCCTCCGGGACAGTAATGAAAAACTGTTTTTT
TRBV21-1	TRBJ1-5	-	-	CASRKVPPTVILINQPQHF	TGTGCCAGCCGTAAGGTCCCTCCGACAGTAATTTTAATAAATCAGCCCCAGCATTTT
TRBV6-5	TRBJ2-2	TRBD1	-	CASSSRTGTGELFF	TGTGCCAGCAGCTCTCGGACAGGCACCGGGGAGCTGTTTTTT
TRBV6-1	TRBJ1-1	-	-	CASSYGGITEAFF	TGTGCCAGCAGTTATGGGGGGATCACTGAAGCTTTCTTT
TRBV5-6	TRBJ1-4	TRBD1	-	CASSLVTGLSEKLFF	TGTGCCAGCAGCTTGGTGACAGGGTTAAGTGAAAAACTGTTTTTT
TRBV7-8	TRBJ2-2	TRBD2	-	CASSFRLAGANAGELFF	TGTGCCAGCAGCTTCCGACTAGCGGGGGCTAACGCCGGGGAGCTGTTTTTT
TRBV4-1	TRBJ1-1	TRBD1	-	CASGRGTGMNTEAFF	TGCGCCAGCGGCCGAGGGACAGGTATGAACACTGAAGCTTTCTTT